A single sample is the source of the 4 T cell receptor beta chains below, sequenced in a study of shared clonotypes between healthy human individuals. Sequenced by immunoSEQ multiplex PCR; TCRdb stores in-frame clones only, minus some. The sample lists some 1 million clones, about 76% occurring once. The sample was memory CD4+ T cells sorted from blood. Subset described: CD45RA-negative fraction. These receptors came from a young man in good health.

This clone was found once. The V and J genes are TRBV6-1 and TRBJ2-1; 8 bases fit TRBD2. The CDR3 sequence is 15 residues long. The V segment lost 4 bases and the J segment 6 bases; nucleotides outside the gene matches: 8. Germline V gives CDR1 MNHNS, CDR2 SASEGT. The CDR3 nucleotides read TGTGCCAGCAGTGTGGGGCGGGGGGCCCTCAATGAGCAGTTCTTC. Translated, it gives CASSVGRGALNEQFF.

This chain joins TRBV9 and TRBJ1-6, with TRBD1 identical over 8 bases. Per the germline V gene, CDR1 is SGDLS and CDR2 is YYNGEE. V lost 3 bases and J lost 7; bases outside the gene matches: 6. The CDR3 runs to 15 residues. Written as DNA, the CDR3 is TGTGCCAGCAGCGCAGGGGGCGCGGGGAATTCACCCCTCCACTTT. This translates into CASSAGGAGNSPLHF.

This clone was found once. The V and J genes are TRBV5-1 and TRBJ1-1; a possible D gene is TRBD1 (5 bases). Trimming removed 4 bases from V and 13 bases from J, with 17 bases in between. CDR3 length: 12 amino acids. Germline CDR1 and CDR2: SGHRS and YFSETQ. CDR3 DNA sequence: TGCGCCAGCAGCCCATCGGCAGGGTGGAGTTTCTTT. Amino acids: CASSPSAGWSFF.

The rearrangement uses TRBV9 and TRBJ1-3, with D possibly TRBD1 on 6 matching bases. The length of the CDR3 is 15 residues. The V and J ends lost 0 bases and 2 bases respectively, with 9 bases between them. Germline V gives CDR1 SGDLS, CDR2 YYNGEE. The CDR3 bases are TGTGCCAGCAGCGTAGTCGGGGGGCCTGGAAACACCATATATTTT. Protein sequence: CASSVVGGPGNTIYF.